The clone carrying this T cell receptor beta chain was detected only a few times. Its cognate antigen is unknown. TCRdb reprocessed the 5' RACE reads with MiXCR, giving one entry per CDR3 protein. The data contain about 340,000 distinct CDR3 sequences, roughly 9% of them singletons. This sample stems from a study of identical twins. Findings and caveats of the study: The study found weaker excess twin sharing in beta out-of-frame sequences. In cord blood, abundant beta clonotypes had fewer insertions; memory showed no trend.

V trimming: 7 bases; J trimming: 2 bases; junction bases outside the gene matches: 5. Germline CDR1 reads MNHNS; CDR2 reads SASEGT. The CDR3 covers 14 residues. The sequence was collected from a woman aged 50 to 60 in good health. V usage is TRBV6-1 and J usage is TRBJ1-5, with 7 bases identical to TRBD1. The sequencing input was naive T cells sorted from blood. CDR3 bases: TGTGCCAGCATAGGGGGCAGAGGCAATCAGCCCCAGCATTTT. Its translation: CASIGGRGNQPQHF.